The 30 T cell receptor beta chains in this list originate from one sample, sequenced in a study of T cell repertoires in cytomegalovirus infection. Their cognate antigens are unknown. TCRdb passed the reads through MiXCR, listing each CDR3 protein once. The profile shows 360,000 or so distinct CDR3 sequences, roughly 36% of them singletons. The sample here was cultured PBMCs, taken from culture after CMV antigen stimulation. Receptors were obtained from a human donor in good health (CMV status not recorded). Some clones in this sample may be carry-over from other donors' samples.

By proportion, this clonotype is medium-sized. The V and J genes are TRBV28 and TRBJ1-2, with 9 bases identical to TRBD1. CDR1 MDHEN and CDR2 SYDVKM come from the germline V gene. After removal of 6 bases from V and 4 bases from J, the junction contained 9 bases not matched to a gene. This CDR3 has 15 residues. The CDR3 DNA reads as TGTGCCAGCAGGTGGACAGGGGTTGCCTTCTATGGCTACACCTTC. Translation gives CASRWTGVAFYGYTF.

Only a few counts were recorded for this clonotype. The chain recombines TRBV2 with TRBJ2-7; TRBD2 matches at 8 bases. V gave up 7 bases and J gave up 4 bases; unmatched junction bases: 12. This CDR3 comprises 15 residues. Germline CDR1 is SNHLY and CDR2 is FYNNEI. For the CDR3, the DNA is TGTGCCAGCACCCCAGGTCTAGCGGGTGTTTACGAGCAGTACTTC. The encoded protein is CASTPGLAGVYEQYF.

The V call is TRBV5-4, the J call TRBJ1-2, with unresolved D. This CDR3 is 12 amino acids long. The ends were cut back, 0 bases at V and 8 bases at J, with 8 bases in the middle. The germline CDR1 and CDR2 sequences are SGHNT and YYREEE (reference sequence). The CDR3 loop reads CASSLEVAGYTF. The CDR3 bases are TGTGCCAGCAGCTTGGAGGTGGCGGGCTACACCTTC.

This clonotype was found many times. This chain connects TRBV7-2 to TRBJ1-6; D remains ambiguous. From germline, CDR1 is SGHTA and CDR2 FQGNSA. The length of the CDR3 is 12 residues. Trimming removed 8 bases from V and 5 bases from J, with 7 bases in between. CDR3 nucleotides: TGTGCCAGCGGGAGCAATAATTCACCCCTCCACTTT. Amino acids: CASGSNNSPLHF.

The chain has TRBV7-2 and TRBJ2-1; 8 bases align to TRBD2. Germline CDR1 SGHTA, CDR2 FQGNSA. With V trimmed by 1 base and J by 2 bases, 4 bases remained unmatched. The CDR3 runs to 16 residues. CDR3 sequence reads: CASSLVAGRAYNEQFF. The CDR3 DNA is TGTGCCAGCAGCTTAGTAGCGGGAAGAGCCTACAATGAGCAGTTCTTC.

The chain uses TRBV6-2 or TRBV6-3 and TRBJ2-1, with TRBD2 matching 7 bases. V dropped 7 bases and J dropped 3; count of bases not matched to a gene: 6. Germline V lookup: CDR1 MNHEY, CDR2 SVGEGT. CDR3 length equals 14 residues. The CDR3 nucleotides are TGTGCCAGCAACCAACTAGCGAACTACAATGAGCAGTTCTTC. Amino acids: CASNQLANYNEQFF.

CDR3: CASSQMGMNTEAFF. CDR3 in DNA: TGTGCCAGCAGCCAAATGGGGATGAACACTGAAGCTTTCTTT. V and J are TRBV7-3 and TRBJ1-1; D is unclear. V shed 5 bases and J shed 0 bases, with 10 bases lying between them. Germline values: CDR1 SGHTA, CDR2 FQGTGA. The CDR3 has 14 amino acids.

CDR3 DNA: TGTGCCAGCAGCTTAACGCAGGGGAGCACAGATACGCAGTATTTT. It translates to CASSLTQGSTDTQYF. This chain uses TRBV11-2 with TRBJ2-3; weak D call: TRBD1 (6 bases). Trimming took 2 bases from V and 0 from J, leaving 9 bases between them. This CDR3 is built from 15 residues. The germline gives CDR1 SGHAT, CDR2 FQNNGV.

Turning to this clonotype: At one end, the junction sequence differs from germline, possibly due to a read error. The genes are TRBV7-7 and TRBJ2-1, with unresolved D. Germline V lookup: CDR1 SSHAT, CDR2 FNYEAQ (reference sequence). The CDR3 sequence is 13 residues long. The CDR3 loop reads CASSVSSGNEQFF. The CDR3 nucleotides read TGTGCTAGCAGCGTTTCCTCCGGCAATGAGCAGTTCTTC.

This clonotype was counted a few times. V and J are TRBV7-6 and TRBJ2-1, with 7 positions matching TRBD1. V shed 3 bases, J shed 10 bases, and the junction held 3 bases outside the gene matches. This CDR3 comprises 12 residues. CDR1 and CDR2 from the germline V gene are SGHVS and FNYEAQ. This CDR3 reads CASSFSRGEQFF. The CDR3 region has the DNA TGTGCCAGCAGCTTCTCCAGGGGGGAGCAGTTCTTC.

V and J are TRBV4-3 and TRBJ1-1; possible D gene TRBD1, 5 bases. Trimming pared 2 bases from V and 1 base from J, leaving 14 bases between. The CDR3 totals 16 residues. Germline V lookup: CDR1 LGHNA, CDR2 YSLEER. In DNA form, the CDR3 reads TGCGCCAGCAGCCAACCCCCGACAGCCGAGAACACTGAAGCTTTCTTT. Protein product: CASSQPPTAENTEAFF.

Worth noting for this clonotype: At one boundary the junction diverges from the germline segment, which might be a read error. This sequence joins TRBV12-3 or TRBV12-4 and TRBJ2-3; 10 positions agree with TRBD2. This CDR3 contains 16 residues. CDR3 sequence: CAISSQGLAATDTQYF. CDR3 DNA sequence: TGTGCCATCAGTTCTCAAGGACTAGCGGCCACAGATACGCAGTATTTT.

The rearrangement uses TRBV6-2 or TRBV6-3 and TRBJ2-7; TRBD1 agrees at 8 bases. The CDR3 covers 11 residues. Germline CDR1 is MNHEY and CDR2 is SVGEGT. The CDR3 spells CASSLQQGVDV. The CDR3 nucleotides read TGTGCCAGCAGTCTTCAACAGGGGGTGGACGTC.

V gene TRBV18 combines with J gene TRBJ2-7; 7 bases line up with TRBD2. This CDR3 has 15 amino acids. CDR1 KGHSH and CDR2 LQKENI come from the germline V gene. With 3 bases clipped from V and 0 bases from J, the junction kept 5 bases outside the gene matches. Here the CDR3 reads CASSPGGGSSYEQYV. In DNA form, the CDR3 reads TGTGCCAGCTCACCTGGAGGCGGGAGCTCCTACGAGCAGTACGTC.

The V gene is TRBV11-2, the J gene TRBJ1-1; D is perhaps TRBD1 (5 bases). CDR1 and CDR2 (germline): SGHAT, FQNNGV. Deletions cut 3 bases from V and 1 base from J, with 12 bases between. The CDR3 is made up of 15 amino acids. The CDR3 region has the DNA TGTGCCAGCAGCTTTGGAGGGGCGGGGAACACTGAAGCTTTCTTT. This translates into CASSFGGAGNTEAFF.

The chain uses TRBV6-6 and TRBJ2-1; 13 nucleotides align to TRBD2. Germline V lookup: CDR1 MNHNY, CDR2 SVGAGI (reference sequence). The CDR3 is 20 residues long. The trim removed 6 bases at V and 0 bases at J, leaving 14 bases unmatched. The CDR3 is CASRPTPGLAGTDSYNEQFF. CDR3 sequence (DNA): TGTGCCAGCAGACCTACGCCGGGACTAGCGGGAACCGACTCCTACAATGAGCAGTTCTTC.

The rearrangement links TRBV19 to TRBJ1-1; TRBD1 is a possible D gene (5 bases). Germline values: CDR1 LNHDA, CDR2 SQIVND (reference sequence). The ends were cut back, 5 bases at V and 2 bases at J, with 9 bases in the middle. CDR3 length: 13 amino acids. In nucleotides, the CDR3 is TGTGCCAGTAGTGACAGTCCTAACACTGAAGCTTTCTTT. Amino acid sequence: CASSDSPNTEAFF.

The V call is TRBV4-1, the J call TRBJ1-2; possible D gene TRBD1, 6 bases. The germline V gene has CDR1 MGHRA and CDR2 YSYEKL. CDR3 length equals 16 residues. Trimming removed 0 bases at V and 3 bases at J, with 14 bases between. The CDR3 DNA sequence: TGCGCCAGCAGCCAAGATACACAGGGTGATGACTATGGCTACACCTTC. As protein: CASSQDTQGDDYGYTF.

This clonotype has just a few counts. J is TRBJ1-1 and V is TRBV5-1; D is undetermined. V was trimmed by 5 bases and J by 1 base, leaving 9 bases between them. CDR1 and CDR2 from the germline V gene are SGHRS and YFSETQ. The CDR3 contains 13 residues. CDR3 bases: TGCGCCAGCAGTCGGGTAGGGAACACTGAAGCTTTCTTT. It specifies CASSRVGNTEAFF.

This clonotype was found many times. The chain is built from TRBV4-1 and TRBJ2-1; D gene ambiguous. The V end was cut by 1 base, the J end by 0 bases, with 13 bases between. This CDR3 is built from 17 residues. The V gene's germline CDR1 is MGHRA and CDR2 YSYEKL. In DNA, the CDR3 is TGCGCCAGCAGCCAAGGTTCGTGGTATAGCTCCTACAATGAGCAGTTCTTC. This gives the protein CASSQGSWYSSYNEQFF.

This clonotype was recorded once. This chain joins TRBV6-4 and TRBJ2-1; TRBD2 matches 7 bases. The CDR3 runs to 14 residues. Germline CDR1 and CDR2: MRHNA and SNTAGT. Trimming at V came to 7 bases and at J to 6 bases, leaving 9 bases not matched to a gene. The CDR3: CASKPGGGRNEQFF. The DNA of the CDR3 is TGTGCCAGCAAACCTGGGGGAGGGCGCAATGAGCAGTTCTTC.

CDR3 nucleotide sequence: TGTGCCAGCACTCCCCTAGCGGGAGGTTATGTTGAGCAGTACGTC. Translating it yields CASTPLAGGYVEQYV. This rearrangement joins TRBV6-1 to TRBJ2-7; 11 bases are a match to TRBD2. V was pared by 7 bases and J by 7 bases, with 12 bases of the junction left unmatched. CDR1 and CDR2 from the germline V gene are MNHNS and SASEGT. This CDR3 is 15 amino acids long.

This clonotype was seen many times. V usage is TRBV6-5 and J usage is TRBJ2-3; possibly TRBD1 for D (6 bases). The germline gives CDR1 MNHEY, CDR2 SVGAGI. The ends were cut back, 0 bases at V and 4 bases at J, with 8 bases in the middle. The CDR3 has 14 amino acids. The CDR3 spells CASSYSHRADTQYF. CDR3 sequence (DNA): TGTGCCAGCAGTTACTCGCACAGGGCAGATACGCAGTATTTT.

This clonotype was seen more than once but under ten times. The V call is TRBV6-6, the J call TRBJ2-3; weak D call: TRBD2 (7 bases). V was shortened by 4 bases and J by 4 bases, with 9 bases between the two germline ends. CDR1 is MNHNY and CDR2 is SVGAGI in the germline V gene (reference sequence). The CDR3 is 13 residues long. CDR3 coding DNA: TGTGCCAGCAGTTGGGGGGGCCCAGATACGCAGTATTTT. Protein sequence: CASSWGGPDTQYF.

This clonotype was detected only a few times. V and J are TRBV6-1 and TRBJ2-3, with D perhaps TRBD1 (6 bases). Trimming cost V 8 bases and J 4 bases, with 16 bases left between them. Germline V gene data show CDR1 as MNHNS and CDR2 as SASEGT. The CDR3 has 14 amino acids. Here the CDR3 reads CASGTGKWADTQYF. The CDR3 coding sequence is TGTGCCAGCGGAACAGGGAAATGGGCAGATACGCAGTATTTT.

The V call is TRBV6-2 or TRBV6-3, the J call TRBJ2-1, with no clear D. With 4 bases removed from V and 9 bases from J, the gap between germline ends came to 13 bases. The germline gives CDR1 MNHEY, CDR2 SVGEGT. This CDR3 has 13 amino acids. The CDR3 sequence: CASSLVEWGEQFF. CDR3 DNA: TGTGCCAGCAGTTTGGTAGAGTGGGGTGAGCAGTTCTTC.

This clonotype showed up just a few times. The chain couples TRBV6-5 to TRBJ2-1; 12 bases agree with TRBD2. The J segment lost 10 bases and the V segment lost 6 bases, leaving 4 bases of the junction unmatched. Germline V gene lookup returns CDR1 MNHEY and CDR2 SVGAGI. The CDR3 runs 13 residues. CDR3 nucleotide sequence: TGTGCCAGCAGCCGGACTAGCGGGGTCGAGCAGTTCTTC. It yields the protein CASSRTSGVEQFF.

This clonotype has at least ten counts. The chain recombines TRBV7-2 with TRBJ2-6; D tentatively reads TRBD1 or TRBD2 (5 bases each). The V end was cut by 3 bases, the J end by 4 bases, with 19 bases between. Germline V gene sequence: CDR1 SGHTA, CDR2 FQGNSA. CDR3 length: 18 amino acids. The chain's CDR3 is CASSFGIQRGTGANVLTF. In DNA form, the CDR3 reads TGTGCCAGCAGCTTCGGAATCCAACGAGGGACGGGGGCCAACGTCCTGACTTTC.

This clonotype turned up a few times. The CDR3 sequence is CASSLVGEQETQYF. The DNA for the CDR3 is TGTGCCAGCAGCTTAGTAGGGGAGCAAGAGACCCAGTACTTC. This rearrangement joins TRBV7-9 to TRBJ2-5, with D perhaps TRBD1 or TRBD2 (5 bases each). The V end was cut by 1 base, the J end by 2 bases, with 8 bases between. The germline gives CDR1 SEHNR, CDR2 FQNEAQ (reference sequence). CDR3 length: 14 residues.

The chain employs TRBV27 and TRBJ2-1; D perhaps matches TRBD2 (5 bases). Trimming took 5 bases from V and 3 from J, leaving 14 bases between them. Germline assignment: CDR1 MNHEY and CDR2 SMNVEV (reference sequence). The CDR3 totals 15 residues. The CDR3 here is CASSRENPLYNEQFF. CDR3 bases: TGTGCCAGCAGTCGGGAAAATCCTCTCTACAATGAGCAGTTCTTC.